The 23 T cell receptor beta chains reported below all come from one sample, sequenced in a study of T cell changes during pregnancy in multiple sclerosis. Data came from immunoSEQ multiplex PCR; TCRdb stores just in-frame clones and leaves some out. The table lists about 41,000 clones, 90% to 95% of them singletons. Sequencing was performed on CD8+ T cells from peripheral blood mononuclear cells, taken in the third trimester of pregnancy. The receptors derive from a female donor with multiple sclerosis, enrolled in a pregnancy study.

The J gene is TRBJ1-6, the V gene TRBV7-8; tentative D call: TRBD1 (6 bases). V gave up 5 bases and J gave up 0 bases, with 14 bases separating them. The CDR3 runs 17 residues. The germline gives CDR1 SGHVS, CDR2 FQNEAQ. The DNA of the CDR3 is TGTGCCAGCAGCGACAGGACCGAAAGCTCCTATAATTCACCCCTCCACTTT. This encodes CASSDRTESSYNSPLHF.

The V call is TRBV27, the J call TRBJ2-5, with TRBD2 matching over 7 bases. The V and J ends lost 0 bases and 4 bases, in that order; junction bases with no gene match: 5. The CDR3 runs to 15 residues. Germline CDR1 and CDR2: MNHEY and SMNVEV (reference sequence). The CDR3 region is CASSLSAGAGETQYF. CDR3 DNA sequence: TGTGCCAGCAGTTTATCGGCGGGAGCGGGAGAGACCCAGTACTTC.

CDR3 bases: TGTGCCAGCAGCGTTGCGGGGGGGCCTGCGTATGAGCAGTTCTTC. Its protein product is CASSVAGGPAYEQFF. This chain joins TRBV7-6 and TRBJ2-1; 9 bases line up with TRBD2. The CDR3 spans 15 residues. The V segment lost 5 bases and the J segment 8 bases; nucleotides outside the gene matches: 10. In germline, CDR1 is SGHVS, CDR2 FNYEAQ.

The chain is built from TRBV6-1 and TRBJ1-2; no clear D gene. The CDR3 is 11 residues long. V was pared by 7 bases and J by 0 bases, with 3 bases between. The germline CDR1 and CDR2 sequences are MNHNS and SASEGT. The CDR3 sequence is CASNSNYGYTF. CDR3 bases: TGTGCCAGCAACTCTAACTATGGCTACACCTTC.

The CDR3 reads CASSDAEDSGNTIYF. CDR3 nucleotides: TGTGCCAGCAGTGATGCGGAGGACTCTGGAAACACCATATATTTT. The chain joins TRBV6-1 to TRBJ1-3; D remains ambiguous. The V gene's germline CDR1 is MNHNS and CDR2 SASEGT. With 3 bases removed from V and 0 bases from J, the gap between germline ends came to 9 bases. CDR3 length: 15 amino acids.

This chain joins TRBV7-3 and TRBJ1-1; the D gene is possibly TRBD1 (6 bases). CDR3 length equals 14 residues. V was cut by 1 base and J by 1 base, with 7 bases left in between. Germline CDR1 reads SGHTA; CDR2 reads FQGTGA. CDR3 protein: CASSLRGQNTEAFF. CDR3 DNA sequence: TGTGCCAGCAGCTTAAGGGGGCAGAACACTGAAGCTTTCTTT.

The chain employs TRBV7-9 and TRBJ2-7; 8 bases align to TRBD2. Trimming took 4 bases from V and 5 from J; bases not matched to a gene: 4. Germline V gene sequence: CDR1 SEHNR, CDR2 FQNEAQ (reference sequence). The CDR3 runs 13 residues. For the CDR3, the DNA is TGTGCCAGCAGCTCCCCGGGAGGGGACGAGCAGTACTTC. This codes for CASSSPGGDEQYF.

The chain uses TRBV19 and TRBJ1-1, with a tentative D call TRBD1 (6 bases). The germline V gene has CDR1 LNHDA and CDR2 SQIVND (reference sequence). The CDR3 has 15 residues. V lost 4 bases, J lost 1 base, and 13 bases lay in between. The CDR3 bases are TGTGCCAGTAGTAGACGACAGGTTGGGAACACTGAAGCTTTCTTT. Translation: CASSRRQVGNTEAFF.

The V call is TRBV27, the J call TRBJ2-7, with D hard to call. Germline V gives CDR1 MNHEY, CDR2 SMNVEV (reference sequence). The V end was cut by 2 bases, the J end by 5 bases, with 10 bases between. This CDR3 contains 13 residues. DNA of the CDR3: TGTGCCAGCAGTTTACTCAGGTCCGACGAGCAGTACTTC. Amino acid sequence: CASSLLRSDEQYF.

The chain couples TRBV7-9 to TRBJ2-7, with D tentatively TRBD1 (6 bases). The CDR3 length is 13 residues. The V gene's germline CDR1 is SEHNR and CDR2 FQNEAQ (reference sequence). Trimming took 4 bases from V and 1 from J, leaving 8 bases between them. The CDR3 nucleotides are TGTGCCAGCAGCTCCGGACAGTCCTACGAGCAGTACTTC. This encodes CASSSGQSYEQYF.

V is TRBV11-3 and J is TRBJ2-1; 9 nucleotides align to TRBD2. CDR3 length equals 15 residues. V gave up 1 base and J gave up 7 bases; unmatched junction bases: 5. CDR1 and CDR2 from the germline V gene are SGHNT and YENEEA. The CDR3 coding sequence is TGTGCCAGCAGCTTAGGGGCTAGCGGGGTAAATGAGCAGTTCTTC. Its translation: CASSLGASGVNEQFF.

The chain joins TRBV5-4 to TRBJ2-2; D remains ambiguous. CDR1 is SGHNT, CDR2 YYREEE, per germline (reference sequence). Trimming shortened V by 3 bases and J by 6 bases, and 12 bases separated the two germline ends. The CDR3 is made up of 14 amino acids. CDR3 loop: CASSSSSSSGELFF. In DNA, the CDR3 is TGTGCCAGCAGCTCTTCCTCTTCTTCCGGGGAGCTGTTTTTT.

The chain carries TRBV7-8 and TRBJ2-3; tentatively, D is TRBD1 (5 bases). The germline gives CDR1 SGHVS, CDR2 FQNEAQ. The CDR3 consists of 12 residues. Trimming pared 5 bases from V and 6 bases from J, leaving 9 bases between. CDR3 region: CASSPPGDTQYF. CDR3 nucleotides: TGTGCCAGCAGCCCACCAGGGGATACGCAGTATTTT.

The gene calls are TRBV7-9 and TRBJ2-7; 8 bases line up with TRBD1. V trimming: 7 bases; J trimming: 7 bases; junction bases outside the gene matches: 6. Per germline, CDR1 SEHNR and CDR2 FQNEAQ (reference sequence). The CDR3 is 12 residues long. CDR3 amino acids: CASKGQAPEQYF. The CDR3 DNA sequence: TGTGCCAGCAAGGGACAGGCTCCTGAGCAGTACTTC.

In DNA, the CDR3 is TGTGCCAGCCGTTGGGGGCGACAAGAGACCCAGTACTTC. It is translated as CASRWGRQETQYF. The chain joins TRBV5-8 to TRBJ2-5, with D possibly matching TRBD1 (6 bases). The CDR3 sequence is 13 residues long. Per germline, CDR1 SGHTS and CDR2 YDEGEE. Trimming cost V 7 bases and J 2 bases, with 12 bases left between them.

This clone appeared a single time. The chain has TRBV7-3 and TRBJ2-1; TRBD1 might be the D (6 bases). The CDR3 length is 13 residues. CDR1 and CDR2 from the germline V gene are SGHTA and FQGTGA. V was trimmed by 3 bases and J by 6 bases, leaving 9 bases between them. CDR3 nucleotides: TGTGCCAGCAGCTTGGACAGAGGCAATGAGCAGTTCTTC. Protein: CASSLDRGNEQFF.

This chain links TRBV21-1 with TRBJ2-7; TRBD2 is the table's D call, not checked against the DNA. TRBV21-1 is tagged as a pseudogene. CDR3 size: 15 residues. The chain's CDR3 is CASSTSTSGGWKQYF. DNA for the CDR3: TGTGCCAGCAGCACCTCGACTAGCGGTGGTTGGAAGCAGTACTTC.

The chain joins TRBV12-5 to TRBJ2-1; TRBD1 matches 12 bases. Trimming at V came to 8 bases and at J to 8 bases, leaving 7 bases not matched to a gene. Germline CDR1 LGHNT, CDR2 FRNRAP. The CDR3 totals 14 residues. The CDR3 nucleotides are TGTGCTAGTATGGGACAGGGGGCGCCCTATGAGCAGTTCTTC. Its translation: CASMGQGAPYEQFF.

This chain links TRBV19 with TRBJ1-5; D is undetermined. The CDR3 extends over 15 amino acids. Trimming left V 6 bases short and J 0 bases short, with 12 bases between. Germline CDR1 LNHDA, CDR2 SQIVND (reference sequence). CDR3: CASSPGAYSNQPQHF. As DNA, the CDR3 is TGTGCCAGTAGCCCAGGCGCGTATAGCAATCAGCCCCAGCATTTT.

A remark on this clone: The same CDR3 also results from other DNA sequences found in this sample. This chain connects TRBV27 to TRBJ1-1; no clear D gene. Germline CDR1 is MNHEY and CDR2 is SMNVEV (reference sequence). Trimming shortened V by 0 bases and J by 6 bases, and 8 bases separated the two germline ends. CDR3 length equals 13 residues. CDR3 loop: CASSLSLGAEAFF. In DNA, the CDR3 is TGTGCCAGCAGTTTATCTTTAGGAGCTGAAGCTTTCTTT.

The rearrangement uses TRBV15 and TRBJ2-3, with D maybe TRBD1 (6 bases). In germline, CDR1 is LNHNV, CDR2 YYDKDF (reference sequence). This CDR3 has 16 amino acids. Deletions cut 0 bases from V and 14 bases from J, with 24 bases between. This chain's CDR3 is CATSRDGAASGDIRYF. In DNA, the CDR3 is TGTGCCACCAGCAGAGATGGGGCGGCTAGTGGGGACATCCGGTATTTT.

This clone was recorded once. The chain combines TRBV9 with TRBJ2-3; a possible D gene is TRBD2 (6 bases). The CDR3 is made up of 14 amino acids. The V gene's germline CDR1 is SGDLS and CDR2 YYNGEE. The ends were cut back, 4 bases at V and 5 bases at J, with 14 bases in the middle. CDR3 in DNA: TGTGCCAGCAGCAATGGACTACTTGGAGATACGCAGTATTTT. Residues: CASSNGLLGDTQYF.

The CDR3 loop reads CASSLLQGTNEKLFF. The CDR3 DNA reads TGTGCCAGCAGTTTATTGCAGGGAACTAATGAAAAACTGTTTTTT. J is TRBJ1-4 and V is TRBV28; possible D gene TRBD1, 5 bases. V was clipped by 1 base and J by 1 base, with 7 bases between them. Germline V gene lookup returns CDR1 MDHEN and CDR2 SYDVKM. This CDR3 spans 15 amino acids. Looking up the rest from reference TRBV28 and TRBJ1-4 gives the full variable domain: DVKVTQSSRYLVKRTGEKVFLECVQDMDHENMFWYRQDPGLGLRLIYFSYDVKMKEKGDIPEGYSVSREKKERFSLILESASTNQTSMYLCASSLLQGTNEKLFFGSGTQLSVL.